A single sample gave rise to the 8 T cell receptor beta chains below, sequenced in a study of T cell responses to AZD1222 COVID-19 vaccine. The repertoire was sequenced with immunoSEQ multiplex PCR; TCRdb's copy has only in-frame clones and lacks some. The sample shows roughly 150,000 clones, 88% of them seen only once. The material sequenced was peripheral blood, taken on day 0 of AZD1222 vaccination. Receptors were obtained from an adult in good health.

The J gene is TRBJ2-7, the V gene TRBV12-3 or TRBV12-4, with D maybe TRBD2 (5 bases). V was shortened by 4 bases and J by 3 bases, with 10 bases between the two germline ends. This CDR3 has 13 amino acids. The CDR3 DNA follows: TGTGCCAGCAGTTCCGGGATACTCTACGAGCAGTACTTC. Its protein product is CASSSGILYEQYF.

The CDR3 DNA follows: TGTGCCAGCAGCCCTAGCGGGAGTAATAACTACGAGCAGTACTTC. It encodes CASSPSGSNNYEQYF. The rearrangement joins TRBV9 to TRBJ2-7; 10 bases are shared with TRBD2. CDR1 is SGDLS and CDR2 is YYNGEE in the germline V gene. The CDR3 covers 15 residues. Unmatched junction bases numbered 7, after V lost 4 bases and J lost 3 bases.

The chain uses TRBV27 and TRBJ2-2, with 7 positions matching TRBD2. This CDR3 has 17 amino acids. The ends lost 5 bases at V and 4 bases at J; junction bases unmatched: 13. Per the germline V gene, CDR1 is MNHEY and CDR2 is SMNVEV (reference sequence). The CDR3 here is CASSPPGGPRGTGELFF. In DNA, the CDR3 is TGTGCCAGCAGTCCCCCGGGGGGACCGCGGGGCACCGGGGAGCTGTTTTTT.

The chain recombines TRBV7-2 with TRBJ2-7; 8 bases match TRBD2. This CDR3 has 14 residues. Germline lookup yields CDR1 SGHTA and CDR2 FQGNSA. Trimming at V came to 5 bases and at J to 2 bases, leaving 5 bases not matched to a gene. The chain's CDR3 is CASSRTSGPYEQYF. The DNA of the CDR3 is TGTGCCAGCAGCCGTACTAGCGGTCCCTACGAGCAGTACTTC.

The rearrangement uses TRBV10-3 and TRBJ2-1; D is possibly TRBD1 (6 bases). Trimming removed 3 bases at V and 4 bases at J, with 16 bases between. The germline V gene encodes CDR1 ENHRY and CDR2 SYGVKD. This CDR3 spans 16 amino acids. CDR3 nucleotide sequence: TGTGCCATCAGTGACCTGGCAGGGGACACTTACAATGAGCAGTTCTTC. Its translation is CAISDLAGDTYNEQFF.

The chain is built from TRBV7-8 and TRBJ1-5, with 9 positions matching TRBD1. CDR1 is SGHVS, CDR2 FQNEAQ, per germline. CDR3 length equals 17 residues. V shed 5 bases and J 5 bases; nucleotides not matched to a gene: 13. Written as DNA, the CDR3 is TGTGCCAGCAGCCTTACTTTATCCGGGACAGGGTATCAGCCCCAGCATTTT. Its translation: CASSLTLSGTGYQPQHF.

V usage is TRBV19 and J usage is TRBJ2-7; D perhaps matches TRBD2 (5 bases). The ends were cut back, 1 base at V and 0 bases at J, with 10 bases in the middle. Germline V gene sequence: CDR1 LNHDA, CDR2 SQIVND (reference sequence). CDR3 length: 15 residues. CDR3 region: CASSIVKGSSYEQYF. As DNA, the CDR3 is TGTGCCAGTAGTATAGTAAAAGGGAGCTCCTACGAGCAGTACTTC.

This clone has only one observation. The chain carries TRBV12-5 and TRBJ2-3; 10 positions match TRBD2. The CDR3 is 14 amino acids. Trimming at V came to 5 bases and at J to 4 bases, leaving 3 bases not matched to a gene. Per the germline V gene, CDR1 is LGHNT and CDR2 is FRNRAP. CDR3 region: CASGASGSSDTQYF. The DNA of the CDR3 is TGTGCTAGTGGTGCTAGCGGGAGTTCAGATACGCAGTATTTT.